This note documents a single T cell receptor beta chain sequence. Its antigen is unknown. Every one of the donors was a healthy Caucasian. The data stem from a study of identical twins. Whole-study results and caveats: With abundant cord blood beta clonotypes, insertions were fewer; memory repertoires showed no such pattern.

TCRdb recomputed calls from the 5' RACE reads with MiXCR, one row per CDR3 protein. This table holds 1.5 million to 2 million distinct CDR3 sequences, around a third found once. The receptor was derived from a newborn girl in good health. Sequencing input: cord blood.

CDR3 loop: CASSLSLTARGYTF. In DNA form, the CDR3 reads TGTGCCAGCAGTTTAAGCTTGACAGCGAGGGGCTACACCTTC. The chain recombines TRBV27 with TRBJ1-2; maybe TRBD1 (5 bases). Germline V gene lookup returns CDR1 MNHEY and CDR2 SMNVEV (reference sequence). V lost 2 bases and J 8 bases, leaving 15 bases between the germline ends. This CDR3 has 14 amino acids.